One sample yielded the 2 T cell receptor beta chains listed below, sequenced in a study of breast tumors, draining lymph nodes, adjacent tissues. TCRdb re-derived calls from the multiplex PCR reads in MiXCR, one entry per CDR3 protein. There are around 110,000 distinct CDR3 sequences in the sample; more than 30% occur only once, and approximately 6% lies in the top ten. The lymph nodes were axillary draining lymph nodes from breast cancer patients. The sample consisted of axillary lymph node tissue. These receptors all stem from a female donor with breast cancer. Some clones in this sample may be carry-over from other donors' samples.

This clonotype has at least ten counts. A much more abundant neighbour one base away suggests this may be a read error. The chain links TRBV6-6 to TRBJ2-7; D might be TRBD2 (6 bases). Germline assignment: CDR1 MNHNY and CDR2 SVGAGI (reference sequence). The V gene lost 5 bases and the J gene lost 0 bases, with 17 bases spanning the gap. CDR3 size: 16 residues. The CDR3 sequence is CASSHNGGRSSYEQYF. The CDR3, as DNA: TGTGCCAGCAGTCACAATGGAGGGCGGAGCTCCTACGAGCAGTACTTC.

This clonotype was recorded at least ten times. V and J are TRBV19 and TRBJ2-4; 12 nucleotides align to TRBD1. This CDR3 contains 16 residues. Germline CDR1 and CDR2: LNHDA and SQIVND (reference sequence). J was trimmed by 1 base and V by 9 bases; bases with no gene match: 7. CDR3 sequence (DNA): TGTGCCAGCCCGGGACAGGGGGCGCGGGCCAAAAACATTCAGTACTTC. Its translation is CASPGQGARAKNIQYF.